This T cell receptor beta chain is from a study of blood T cell repertoires in COVID-19. Whole-study context: Nucleic acid was either cDNA or gDNA, and it came from T cells, B-cell-depleted T cells, or PBMCs.

This CDR3 comprises 15 residues. V was cut by 3 bases and J by 0 bases, with 14 bases left in between. CDR1 is SQVTM and CDR2 is ANQGSEA in the germline V gene. This table comes from immunoSEQ multiplex PCR, and its TCRdb copy is limited to in-frame clones, with some not included. The repertoire includes roughly 120,000 clones, approximately 85% of them detected once, and less than 1.5% sits in the top ten. This rearrangement joins TRBV29-1 to TRBJ1-2; D might be TRBD1 (6 bases). The material sequenced was peripheral blood. The receptor comes from a middle-aged man with acute or convalescent COVID-19. This CDR3 is CSVEGGHDSNYGYTF. The DNA of the CDR3 is TGCAGCGTTGAGGGGGGGCACGATTCTAACTATGGCTACACCTTC.